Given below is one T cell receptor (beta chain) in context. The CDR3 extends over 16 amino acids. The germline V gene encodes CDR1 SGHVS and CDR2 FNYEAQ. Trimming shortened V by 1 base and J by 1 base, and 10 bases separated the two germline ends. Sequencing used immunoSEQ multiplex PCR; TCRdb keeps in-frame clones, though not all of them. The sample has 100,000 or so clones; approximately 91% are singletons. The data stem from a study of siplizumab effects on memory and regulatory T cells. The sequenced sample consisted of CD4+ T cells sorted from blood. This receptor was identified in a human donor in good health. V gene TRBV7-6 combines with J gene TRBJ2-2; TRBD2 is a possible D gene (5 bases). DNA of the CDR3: TGTGCCAGCAGCTTAGTTCCGGCGGGGAACACCGGGGAGCTGTTTTTT. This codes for CASSLVPAGNTGELFF. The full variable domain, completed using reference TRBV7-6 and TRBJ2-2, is GAGVSQSPRYKVTKRGQDVALRCDPISGHVSLYWYRQALGQGPEFLTYFNYEAQQDKSGLPNDRFSAERPEGSISTLTIQRTEQRDSAMYRCASSLVPAGNTGELFFGEGSRLTVL.